Sequencing of this T cell receptor beta chain was carried out in a study of sequential checkpoint blockade in melanoma. Stated treatment: randomized to nivolumab then ipilimumab (arm A) or the reverse (arm B). This CDR3 spans 16 amino acids. In germline, CDR1 is MNHEY, CDR2 SMNVEV (reference sequence). Trimming took off 3 bases at V and 0 bases at J, with 12 bases between the two ends. Repertoires were generated with immunoSEQ multiplex PCR, while TCRdb's copy carries only in-frame clones and drops some. The sample lists 21,000 or so clones; 70% to 90% were seen once. The clonotype comes from a human donor with melanoma. Sample: CD8+ T cells sorted from blood (inferred from file names), taken from a patient given nivolumab and ipilimumab in sequence. The V call is TRBV27, the J call TRBJ1-5, with a tentative D call TRBD1 (5 bases). The CDR3 loop is CASSLGGAHSNQPQHF. DNA of the CDR3: TGTGCCAGCAGTTTGGGTGGGGCCCATAGCAATCAGCCCCAGCATTTT.